These 15 T cell receptor beta chains were all obtained from the same sample, sequenced in a study of shared clonotypes between healthy human individuals. Naive CD8 isolation took CD45RO-negative cells positively selected for CCR7 and excluded terminally differentiated effector memory CD45RA+ cells. TCRdb's copy holds only in-frame clones and misses some; the assay was immunoSEQ multiplex PCR. The repertoire has under 850,000 clones, about 92% of them found once; the top ten carry around 24%. Material: naive CD8+ T cells sorted from blood. The receptors originated from a man aged 25 to 45 in good health.

The chain uses TRBV7-9 and TRBJ2-7; 8 nucleotides align to TRBD2. The CDR3 contains 13 residues. Germline loops: CDR1 SEHNR, CDR2 FQNEAQ (reference sequence). The trim removed 5 bases at V and 4 bases at J, leaving 4 bases unmatched. Here the CDR3 DNA reads TGTGCCAGCAGCCTTAGCGGGGTATACGAGCAGTACTTC. Translated, it gives CASSLSGVYEQYF.

The genes are TRBV27 and TRBJ2-7, with a possible D match to TRBD1 (6 bases). The CDR3 is 14 residues long. V was shortened by 5 bases and J by 2 bases, with 13 bases between the two germline ends. CDR1 and CDR2 from the germline V gene are MNHEY and SMNVEV (reference sequence). This chain's CDR3 is CASSNLRTAYEQYF. CDR3 nucleotide sequence: TGTGCCAGCAGTAACTTACGGACAGCCTACGAGCAGTACTTC.

V usage is TRBV9 and J usage is TRBJ2-7; D is undetermined. The CDR3 runs to 16 residues. Germline V gene lookup returns CDR1 SGDLS and CDR2 YYNGEE. V dropped 0 bases and J dropped 4 bases, with 17 bases sitting between them. The CDR3 here is CASSVGESPTGYEQYF. The CDR3 bases are TGTGCCAGCAGCGTAGGGGAATCCCCCACTGGGTACGAGCAGTACTTC.

V and J are TRBV4-1 and TRBJ2-7; possibly TRBD1 for D (5 bases). The CDR3 spans 14 residues. Per germline, CDR1 MGHRA and CDR2 YSYEKL. V was trimmed by 5 bases and J by 0 bases, leaving 11 bases between them. DNA for the CDR3: TGCGCCAGCAGCGCAAGACAGACCTCCTACGAGCAGTACTTC. Protein product: CASSARQTSYEQYF.

The chain combines TRBV7-2 with TRBJ2-1; TRBD2 matches 11 bases. This CDR3 region has 15 residues. V dropped 5 bases and J dropped 6; count of bases not matched to a gene: 6. From germline, CDR1 is SGHTA and CDR2 FQGNSA. Here the CDR3 reads CASSKGLAGINEQFF. CDR3 nucleotide sequence: TGTGCCAGCAGCAAAGGACTAGCGGGCATCAATGAGCAGTTCTTC.

V gene TRBV27 combines with J gene TRBJ1-5, with D unclear. This CDR3 comprises 10 residues. CDR1 and CDR2 (germline): MNHEY, SMNVEV (reference sequence). V gave up 10 bases and J gave up 9 bases, with 10 bases separating them. The CDR3 DNA reads as TGTGCCACCTCAGGTTGGCCCCAGCATTTT. Translating it yields CATSGWPQHF.

The V call is TRBV25-1, the J call TRBJ2-5, with 9 bases fitting TRBD1. Germline V gives CDR1 MGHDK, CDR2 SYGVNS. Germline trimming cut 7 bases from V and 4 bases from J; bases unmatched to any gene: 13. CDR3 length: 16 amino acids. The CDR3 coding sequence is TGTGCCAGCAACTCCGAATTACAGGGGGCAAGAGAGACCCAGTACTTC. Its translation is CASNSELQGARETQYF.

The rearrangement links TRBV5-4 to TRBJ2-5, with 11 bases lining up with TRBD2. V lost 4 bases and J lost 7; bases outside the gene matches: 6. CDR1 and CDR2 from the germline V gene are SGHNT and YYREEE (reference sequence). The CDR3 has 14 residues. This CDR3 is CASSDPGLAATQYF. For the CDR3, the DNA is TGTGCCAGCAGCGACCCGGGACTAGCGGCGACCCAGTACTTC.

The V call is TRBV6-6, the J call TRBJ2-1; either TRBD1 or TRBD2 may supply D (5 bases each). Germline-derived CDR1 and CDR2 are MNHNY and SVGAGI (reference sequence). With 5 bases removed from V and 0 bases from J, the gap between germline ends came to 11 bases. The CDR3 is 15 residues long. The CDR3 DNA reads TGTGCCAGCAGTAAGGGACGTCCCTCCTACAATGAGCAGTTCTTC. The encoded protein is CASSKGRPSYNEQFF.

The chain combines TRBV29-1 with TRBJ2-1; D call uncertain. Trimming removed 4 bases at V and 5 bases at J, with 6 bases between. Germline CDR1 reads SQVTM; CDR2 reads ANQGSEA. The CDR3 loop spans 11 amino acids. The CDR3 bases are TGCAGCGTTGGTGATGACAATGAGCAGTTCTTC. Translation: CSVGDDNEQFF.

The rearrangement joins TRBV27 to TRBJ2-7; a possible D gene is TRBD1 (5 bases). The germline V gene has CDR1 MNHEY and CDR2 SMNVEV (reference sequence). This CDR3 is 15 amino acids long. Trimming shortened V by 3 bases and J by 6 bases, and 18 bases separated the two germline ends. CDR3 amino acids: CASSLGPGFMGEQYF. The CDR3 bases are TGTGCCAGCAGTTTGGGGCCAGGGTTTATGGGCGAGCAGTACTTC.

Comments on this clone: One junction end does not reproduce the germline sequence, and a read error may be involved. At the DNA level, this CDR3 is encoded by other sequences in the same sample as well. V and J are TRBV27 and TRBJ2-7; 7 positions match TRBD1. CDR1 is MNHEY, CDR2 SMNVEV, per germline (reference sequence). The CDR3 length is 14 residues. The CDR3: CASSLSGTAYEQYF. DNA of the CDR3: TGTGCCAGCAGCTTATCCGGGACAGCCTACGAGCAGTACTTC.

This rearrangement joins TRBV7-9 to TRBJ2-1; 10 bases fit TRBD1. CDR3 length: 13 residues. Looked up from germline, CDR1 is SEHNR and CDR2 is FQNEAQ (reference sequence). V trimming: 6 bases; J trimming: 8 bases; junction bases outside the gene matches: 4. This CDR3 reads CASRMDRGYEQFF. The CDR3 nucleotides are TGTGCCAGCAGAATGGACAGGGGGTATGAGCAGTTCTTC. Filled out from reference TRBV7-9 and TRBJ2-1, the complete variable domain reads DTGVSQNPRHKITKRGQNVTFRCDPISEHNRLYWYRQTLGQGPEFLTYFQNEAQLEKSRLLSDRFSAERPKGSFSTLEIQRTEQGDSAMYLCASRMDRGYEQFFGPGTRLTVL.

In regard to this clone: Within the sample, other DNA sequences also encode this same CDR3. The chain uses TRBV4-1 and TRBJ2-7, with D perhaps TRBD2 (6 bases). Germline V gene lookup returns CDR1 MGHRA and CDR2 YSYEKL. This CDR3 is built from 15 residues. The germline V and J ends were trimmed by 1 base and 0 bases, with 10 bases remaining between them. CDR3 protein: CASSQGSGSSYEQYF. CDR3 DNA sequence: TGCGCCAGCAGCCAAGGTAGCGGTAGCTCCTACGAGCAGTACTTC.

The chain uses TRBV6-1 and TRBJ1-2; no clear D gene. There are 13 residues in the CDR3. Germline CDR1 and CDR2: MNHNS and SASEGT. Trimming removed 3 bases at V and 10 bases at J, with 15 bases between. The CDR3 DNA reads TGTGCCAGCAGTGACGTTTACCGACGGAACTACACCTTC. This gives the protein CASSDVYRRNYTF.